Listed below are T cell receptor beta chains from one sample, sequenced in a study of T cells in Graves' hyperthyroidism and ophthalmopathy. TCRdb re-called the multiplex PCR reads with MiXCR, one entry per CDR3 protein. This table has roughly 300,000 distinct CDR3 sequences, 21% appearing once. The sample taken for sequencing was blood. Receptors were obtained from a woman in her fifties or sixties with Graves' hyperthyroidism. Each CDR3 is given with its conserved first and last residue. D genes are given only for firm matches. Clone size, where shown, is once, few, many, or a class for clones that have expanded.

V gene: TRBV28
clone size: -
D gene: -
J gene: TRBJ2-2
CDR3 protein: CASSFSGNTGELFF
CDR3 DNA: TGTGCCAGCAGTTTCTCAGGGAACACCGGGGAGCTGTTTTTT

V gene: TRBV2
clone size: many
D gene: TRBD2
J gene: TRBJ2-7
CDR3 protein: CASRELAFEQYF
CDR3 DNA: TGTGCCAGCAGAGAACTAGCGTTCGAGCAGTACTTC

V gene: TRBV20-1
clone size: few
D gene: TRBD1
J gene: TRBJ2-5
CDR3 protein: CSAGQGSREETQYF
CDR3 DNA: TGCAGTGCGGGACAGGGGTCGAGGGAAGAGACCCAGTACTTC

V gene: TRBV30
clone size: many
D gene: -
J gene: TRBJ1-2
CDR3 protein: CAWSVLGRGYGYTF
CDR3 DNA: TGTGCCTGGAGTGTATTAGGCAGGGGATATGGCTACACCTTC

V gene: TRBV2
clone size: many
D gene: TRBD1
J gene: TRBJ2-3
CDR3 protein: CASSPGQADTQYF
CDR3 DNA: TGTGCCAGCAGCCCTGGACAGGCAGATACGCAGTATTTT

V gene: TRBV18
clone size: many
D gene: -
J gene: TRBJ1-2
CDR3 protein: CASSPRNDGYTF
CDR3 DNA: TGTGCCAGCTCACCAAGGAACGACGGCTACACCTTC

V gene: TRBV28
clone size: -
D gene: -
J gene: TRBJ2-7
CDR3 protein: CASSLRTTEQYF
CDR3 DNA: TGTGCCAGCAGCCTCCGGACCACGGAGCAGTACTTC

V gene: TRBV5-1
clone size: many
D gene: -
J gene: TRBJ1-5
CDR3 protein: CASSLAGGNQPQHF
CDR3 DNA: TGCGCCAGCAGCTTGGCCGGGGGTAATCAGCCCCAGCATTTT

V gene: TRBV7-3
clone size: many
D gene: -
J gene: TRBJ1-1
CDR3 protein: CASSIDRNTEAFF
CDR3 DNA: TGTGCCAGCAGCATCGACAGGAACACTGAAGCTTTCTTT

V gene: TRBV6-6
clone size: many
D gene: -
J gene: TRBJ1-1
CDR3 protein: CASSYFQENTEAFF
CDR3 DNA: TGTGCCAGCAGTTACTTCCAAGAGAACACTGAAGCTTTCTTT

V gene: TRBV28
clone size: many
D gene: -
J gene: TRBJ2-7
CDR3 protein: CASSAPGYEQYF
CDR3 DNA: TGTGCCAGCAGTGCTCCAGGATACGAGCAGTACTTC

V gene: TRBV6-2/TRBV6-3
clone size: -
D gene: TRBD1
J gene: TRBJ2-4
CDR3 protein: CASSGRDRDTKNIQYF
CDR3 DNA: TGTGCCAGCAGTGGCCGGGACAGAGACACCAAAAACATTCAGTACTTC

V gene: TRBV30
clone size: many
D gene: -
J gene: TRBJ2-3
CDR3 protein: CAFSTSGDTQYF
CDR3 DNA: TGTGCCTTCTCGACTAGTGGAGATACGCAGTATTTT

V gene: TRBV2
clone size: many
D gene: -
J gene: TRBJ2-4
CDR3 protein: CASSEGRSANIQYF
CDR3 DNA: TGTGCCAGCAGTGAAGGGCGATCGGCGAACATTCAGTACTTC

V gene: TRBV20-1
clone size: many
D gene: -
J gene: TRBJ1-1
CDR3 protein: CSAKANTEAFF
CDR3 DNA: TGCAGTGCGAAGGCGAACACTGAAGCTTTCTTT

V gene: TRBV11-2
clone size: many
D gene: -
J gene: TRBJ1-1
CDR3 protein: CASSFIRRTNTEAFF
CDR3 DNA: TGTGCCAGCAGCTTCATACGACGGACGAACACTGAAGCTTTCTTT

V gene: TRBV6-2/TRBV6-3
clone size: few
D gene: -
J gene: TRBJ1-2
CDR3 protein: CASTPTAAPFGYTF
CDR3 DNA: TGTGCCAGCACCCCCACTGCGGCTCCTTTTGGCTACACCTTC

V gene: TRBV7-9
clone size: many
D gene: TRBD1
J gene: TRBJ2-1
CDR3 protein: CASSLNRGTGNEQFF
CDR3 DNA: TGTGCCAGCAGTTTGAACAGGGGAACGGGCAATGAGCAGTTCTTC

V gene: TRBV12-3/TRBV12-4
clone size: few
D gene: TRBD1
J gene: TRBJ2-6
CDR3 protein: CASSPGQGYTGANVLTF
CDR3 DNA: TGTGCCAGCAGCCCGGGACAGGGATATACTGGGGCCAACGTCCTGACTTTC

V gene: TRBV11-3
clone size: many
D gene: -
J gene: TRBJ2-1
CDR3 protein: CASGSPPGANEQFF
CDR3 DNA: TGTGCCAGCGGATCACCCCCGGGAGCCAATGAGCAGTTCTTC

V gene: TRBV29-1
clone size: few
D gene: -
J gene: TRBJ2-7
CDR3 protein: CSVVGQEGEQYF
CDR3 DNA: TGCAGCGTTGTTGGGCAAGAGGGGGAGCAGTACTTC

V gene: TRBV7-9
clone size: -
D gene: TRBD1
J gene: TRBJ2-7
CDR3 protein: CASSWQGDGIYEQYF
CDR3 DNA: TGTGCCAGCAGCTGGCAGGGGGATGGTATCTACGAGCAGTACTTC

V gene: TRBV3-1
clone size: many
D gene: -
J gene: TRBJ2-7
CDR3 protein: CASSQVRTAEQYF
CDR3 DNA: TGTGCCAGCAGCCAAGTTCGGACAGCCGAGCAGTACTTC

V gene: TRBV6-2/TRBV6-3
clone size: -
D gene: -
J gene: TRBJ1-1
CDR3 protein: CASSPMGFMNTKAFF
CDR3 DNA: TGTGCCAGCAGTCCCATGGGGTTCATGAACACTAAAGCTTTCTTT

V gene: TRBV5-1
clone size: many
D gene: -
J gene: TRBJ1-2
CDR3 protein: CASSSNRVAYTF
CDR3 DNA: TGCGCCAGCAGCTCGAACAGGGTCGCCTACACCTTC

V gene: TRBV7-3
clone size: few
D gene: TRBD2
J gene: TRBJ2-1
CDR3 protein: CASSPGPSGTYNEQFF
CDR3 DNA: TGTGCCAGCAGCCCCGGCCCTAGCGGGACTTACAATGAGCAGTTCTTC

V gene: TRBV27
clone size: -
D gene: TRBD1
J gene: TRBJ1-6
CDR3 protein: CASSWTGGIDSPLHF
CDR3 DNA: TGTGCCAGCAGTTGGACAGGGGGCATTGATTCACCCCTCCACTTT

V gene: TRBV25-1
clone size: -
D gene: -
J gene: TRBJ2-7
CDR3 protein: CASSELGVEQYF
CDR3 DNA: TGTGCCAGCAGTGAACTAGGGGTCGAGCAGTACTTC

V gene: TRBV10-1
clone size: few
D gene: -
J gene: TRBJ2-1
CDR3 protein: CASSAPGYNEQFF
CDR3 DNA: TGCGCCAGCAGTGCGCCGGGATACAATGAGCAGTTCTTC

V gene: TRBV19
clone size: once
D gene: TRBD2
J gene: TRBJ2-1
CDR3 protein: CASSEGTTYNEQFF
CDR3 DNA: TGTGCCAGTAGTGAAGGGACTACTTACAATGAGCAGTTCTTC

V gene: TRBV5-1
clone size: many
D gene: -
J gene: TRBJ2-2
CDR3 protein: CASSFGDRGGAGELFF
CDR3 DNA: TGCGCCAGCAGCTTCGGGGACAGAGGAGGGGCCGGGGAGCTGTTTTTT

V gene: TRBV6-5
clone size: few
D gene: -
J gene: TRBJ2-5
CDR3 protein: CASSFSGAGRGKETQYF
CDR3 DNA: TGTGCCAGCAGTTTTTCGGGGGCTGGGAGAGGAAAAGAGACCCAGTACTTC

V gene: TRBV29-1
clone size: -
D gene: -
J gene: TRBJ1-1
CDR3 protein: CSVRRGPDTEAFF
CDR3 DNA: TGCAGCGTTAGGCGGGGGCCGGATACTGAAGCTTTCTTT

V gene: TRBV2
clone size: -
D gene: -
J gene: TRBJ2-7
CDR3 protein: CASRMSAGHYEQYF
CDR3 DNA: TGTGCCAGCCGCATGAGTGCAGGGCACTACGAGCAGTACTTC

V gene: TRBV20-1
clone size: few
D gene: -
J gene: TRBJ1-6
CDR3 protein: CSARDRTGLTPLHF
CDR3 DNA: TGCAGTGCTAGAGATCGAACAGGTCTAACACCCCTCCACTTT

V gene: TRBV9
clone size: -
D gene: -
J gene: TRBJ1-3
CDR3 protein: CASSVDPPGGLYGNTIYF
CDR3 DNA: TGTGCCAGCAGCGTAGACCCTCCGGGGGGGCTGTATGGAAACACCATATATTTT

V gene: TRBV3-1
clone size: many
D gene: -
J gene: TRBJ1-4
CDR3 protein: CASSQEQGYEKLFF
CDR3 DNA: TGTGCCAGCAGCCAGGAACAGGGTTATGAAAAACTGTTTTTT

V gene: TRBV2
clone size: -
D gene: -
J gene: TRBJ2-2
CDR3 protein: CASSPREGRGTGELFF
CDR3 DNA: TGTGCCAGCAGCCCCCGCGAAGGGAGAGGCACCGGGGAGCTGTTTTTT

V gene: TRBV6-1
clone size: few
D gene: TRBD2
J gene: TRBJ2-3
CDR3 protein: CASNGGRASDTQYF
CDR3 DNA: TGTGCCAGCAACGGCGGGAGGGCCTCAGATACGCAGTATTTT

V gene: TRBV11-3
clone size: few
D gene: -
J gene: TRBJ2-2
CDR3 protein: CASSFPGLRGNTGELFF
CDR3 DNA: TGTGCCAGCAGCTTCCCAGGCTTGAGAGGAAACACCGGGGAGCTGTTTTTT

V gene: TRBV20-1
clone size: -
D gene: -
J gene: TRBJ2-1
CDR3 protein: CSARDGGTTYEQFF
CDR3 DNA: TGCAGTGCTAGAGATGGGGGTACAACCTACGAGCAGTTCTTC

V gene: TRBV7-8
clone size: many
D gene: -
J gene: TRBJ2-5
CDR3 protein: CASSLGDMRETQYF
CDR3 DNA: TGTGCCAGCAGCTTGGGTGACATGCGAGAGACCCAGTACTTC

V gene: TRBV28
clone size: -
D gene: -
J gene: TRBJ2-5
CDR3 protein: CASSDGRPRGETQYF
CDR3 DNA: TGTGCCAGCAGTGACGGACGCCCCAGGGGAGAGACCCAGTACTTC

V gene: TRBV5-1
clone size: few
D gene: -
J gene: TRBJ2-3
CDR3 protein: CASTPAGGTDTQYF
CDR3 DNA: TGCGCCAGCACCCCGGCAGGGGGCACAGATACGCAGTATTTT

V gene: TRBV6-1
clone size: once
D gene: TRBD2
J gene: TRBJ2-5
CDR3 protein: CASSARLAGVETQYF
CDR3 DNA: TGTGCCAGCAGTGCCCGCCTAGCGGGAGTAGAGACCCAGTACTTC

V gene: TRBV5-1
clone size: -
D gene: -
J gene: TRBJ1-1
CDR3 protein: CASSSSGLGYGNTEAFF
CDR3 DNA: TGCGCCAGCAGTTCCTCTGGACTCGGGTATGGAAACACTGAAGCTTTCTTT

V gene: TRBV29-1
clone size: many
D gene: TRBD2
J gene: TRBJ2-5
CDR3 protein: CSADGGEETQYF
CDR3 DNA: TGCAGCGCCGACGGGGGGGAGGAGACCCAGTACTTC

V gene: TRBV3-1
clone size: -
D gene: TRBD1
J gene: TRBJ2-4
CDR3 protein: CASSPRTGENIQYF
CDR3 DNA: TGTGCCAGCAGCCCTCGGACAGGGGAAAACATTCAGTACTTC

V gene: TRBV20-1
clone size: -
D gene: TRBD1
J gene: TRBJ1-4
CDR3 protein: CSARDFQGASEKLFF
CDR3 DNA: TGCAGTGCTAGAGATTTTCAGGGGGCTAGTGAAAAACTGTTTTTT

V gene: TRBV27
clone size: -
D gene: -
J gene: TRBJ1-6
CDR3 protein: CASSTLGGPSPLHF
CDR3 DNA: TGTGCCAGCAGTACGCTGGGGGGGCCGTCACCCCTCCACTTT

V gene: TRBV5-1
clone size: many
D gene: -
J gene: TRBJ2-3
CDR3 protein: CANHSTDTQYF
CDR3 DNA: TGCGCCAACCATAGCACAGATACGCAGTATTTT

V gene: TRBV5-5
clone size: -
D gene: -
J gene: TRBJ2-5
CDR3 protein: CASSLPGTRETQYF
CDR3 DNA: TGTGCCAGCAGCTTGCCCGGGACGAGAGAGACCCAGTACTTC